The next 23 T cell receptor beta chains were all read from a single sample in a study of blood T cell repertoires in COVID-19. The protocol was immunoSEQ multiplex PCR, while the TCRdb copy is restricted to in-frame clones and leaves out a portion. The table records 60,000 to 85,000 clones, around 80% of them present only once. The specimen sequenced was peripheral blood. The origin of the receptors is a woman aged 60-75 years with acute or convalescent COVID-19.

The CDR3 protein is CASVMAGKHSPLHF. The CDR3, as DNA: TGTGCCAGCGTTATGGCAGGGAAACATTCACCCCTCCACTTT. The V call is TRBV5-8, the J call TRBJ1-6; a possible D gene is TRBD1 (5 bases). CDR1 is SGHTS, CDR2 YDEGEE, per germline. Deletions cut 7 bases from V and 8 bases from J, with 16 bases between. The CDR3 is 14 amino acids.

The rearrangement uses TRBV6-2 or TRBV6-3 and TRBJ2-7; 7 bases line up with TRBD1. Per the germline V gene, CDR1 is MNHEY and CDR2 is SVGEGT. V trimming: 6 bases; J trimming: 4 bases; junction bases outside the gene matches: 3. The CDR3 contains 12 residues. The CDR3: CASSRQGYEQYV. The CDR3, as DNA: TGTGCCAGCAGCCGACAGGGATACGAGCAGTACGTC.

This clone was recorded at least ten times. The chain links TRBV15 to TRBJ1-3, with D possibly TRBD1 on 6 matching bases. CDR3 size: 18 residues. V lost 0 bases and J 3 bases, leaving 18 bases between the germline ends. Germline CDR1 LNHNV, CDR2 YYDKDF (reference sequence). The CDR3 loop reads CATSRDIGGTTGGNTIYF. CDR3 in DNA: TGTGCCACCAGCAGAGATATAGGGGGAACCACTGGTGGAAACACCATATATTTT.

The gene calls are TRBV4-2 and TRBJ2-3, with 12 bases fitting TRBD2. CDR3 length equals 16 residues. Germline V gives CDR1 LGHNA, CDR2 YNFKEQ. Losses at the gene ends were 5 bases for V and 5 bases for J; bases not matched to a gene: 8. The CDR3 nucleotides read TGTGCCAGCAGCTCTCGACTAGCGGGGGAGGTAGATACGCAGTATTTT. It yields the protein CASSSRLAGEVDTQYF.

This clone showed up just a few times. The chain employs TRBV12-5 and TRBJ1-5; 8 bases map to TRBD1. The V segment lost 4 bases and the J segment 3 bases; nucleotides outside the gene matches: 8. Germline V gene lookup returns CDR1 LGHNT and CDR2 FRNRAP. The CDR3 runs 16 residues. This CDR3 is CASGSTGGSFNQPQHF. The CDR3 nucleotides read TGTGCTAGTGGTTCAACAGGGGGATCGTTCAATCAGCCCCAGCATTTT.

The chain joins TRBV11-2 to TRBJ1-1; D call uncertain. Trimming shortened V by 1 base and J by 3 bases, and 9 bases separated the two germline ends. There are 14 residues in the CDR3. Germline CDR1 SGHAT, CDR2 FQNNGV. The CDR3: CASSLAEGYTEAFF. The CDR3 coding sequence is TGTGCCAGCAGCTTAGCAGAGGGTTACACTGAAGCTTTCTTT.

This sequence joins TRBV2 and TRBJ2-6; TRBD1 might be the D (5 bases). The ends were cut back, 7 bases at V and 2 bases at J, with 24 bases in the middle. The CDR3 has 19 residues. The germline V gene encodes CDR1 SNHLY and CDR2 FYNNEI. The CDR3 bases are TGTGCCAGCACCCGAGATAGTGCAGGGTTCTTAGCTGGGGCCAACGTCCTGACTTTC. Protein: CASTRDSAGFLAGANVLTF.

The rearrangement uses TRBV6-5 and TRBJ1-1; tentative D call: TRBD1 (5 bases). The V gene lost 5 bases and the J gene lost 1 base, with 8 bases spanning the gap. Germline CDR1 reads MNHEY; CDR2 reads SVGAGI. CDR3 length: 13 residues. The CDR3 is CASSTDKNTEAFF. The CDR3 region has the DNA TGTGCCAGCAGTACGGACAAGAACACTGAAGCTTTCTTT.

The chain recombines TRBV6-5 with TRBJ1-3; a weak D match, TRBD1 (5 bases). This CDR3 comprises 15 residues. Germline CDR1 and CDR2: MNHEY and SVGAGI. The germline V and J ends were trimmed by 10 bases and 0 bases, with 16 bases remaining between them. The CDR3 here is CATRQTDLSGNTIYF. CDR3 in DNA: TGTGCCACCCGACAGACTGACCTCTCTGGAAACACCATATATTTT.

The chain has TRBV7-9 and TRBJ2-1, with D unclear. Germline V CDR1 and CDR2: SEHNR, FQNEAQ (reference sequence). Trimming pared 2 bases from V and 1 base from J, leaving 9 bases between. This CDR3 region has 15 residues. The CDR3 region is CASSLTQPSYNEQFF. The CDR3 DNA sequence: TGTGCCAGCAGCTTAACACAACCATCCTACAATGAGCAGTTCTTC.

The chain couples TRBV6-1 to TRBJ2-7, with a weak D call TRBD2 (5 bases). Germline V CDR1 and CDR2: MNHNS, SASEGT. The CDR3 sequence is 17 residues long. V lost 4 bases, J lost 4 bases, and 23 bases lay in between. Here the CDR3 DNA reads TGTGCCAGCAGTGTTTCAGCCGAGGGAACCACCCGATACGAGCAGTACGTC. Translated: CASSVSAEGTTRYEQYV.

The rearrangement joins TRBV6-5 to TRBJ1-6; 9 nucleotides match TRBD1. The V gene end was trimmed by 6 bases and the J gene end by 7 bases; junction bases not matched to a gene: 7. Per germline, CDR1 MNHEY and CDR2 SVGAGI. The CDR3 loop spans 15 amino acids. CDR3 protein: CASRAGQGTNSPLHF. CDR3 nucleotide sequence: TGTGCCAGCAGGGCCGGACAGGGGACAAATTCACCCCTCCACTTT.

The chain recombines TRBV2 with TRBJ2-2; the D is unclear. Germline V gene data show CDR1 as SNHLY and CDR2 as FYNNEI. The V and J ends lost 7 bases and 1 base respectively, with 7 bases between them. The CDR3 covers 13 residues. The CDR3 loop is CASKLMNTGELFF. The CDR3 bases are TGTGCCAGCAAACTAATGAACACCGGGGAGCTGTTTTTT.

The CDR3 sequence: CASREQGTFNYGYTF. The CDR3 region has the DNA TGCGCCAGCAGAGAACAGGGGACATTTAACTATGGCTACACCTTC. The V gene is TRBV5-1, the J gene TRBJ1-2, with TRBD1 matching 7 bases. The CDR3 runs to 15 residues. The J segment lost 1 base and the V segment lost 5 bases, leaving 8 bases of the junction unmatched. Looked up from germline, CDR1 is SGHRS and CDR2 is YFSETQ.

Turning to this clone: Other DNA sequences in the sample encode the same CDR3. The rearrangement links TRBV5-1 to TRBJ1-4, with D tentatively TRBD1 (5 bases). Looked up from germline, CDR1 is SGHRS and CDR2 is YFSETQ. V lost 1 base and J lost 8, with 9 bases in between. The CDR3 contains 13 residues. CDR3 DNA: TGCGCCAGCAGCTTGTCTGGGGGGGAAAAACTGTTTTTT. Translated, it gives CASSLSGGEKLFF.

V usage is TRBV28 and J usage is TRBJ1-2; no definite D call. Germline V gene data show CDR1 as MDHEN and CDR2 as SYDVKM. The CDR3 totals 14 residues. The germline V and J ends were trimmed by 2 bases and 2 bases, with 9 bases remaining between them. This chain's CDR3 is CASSLGTKNYGYTF. The CDR3 DNA sequence: TGTGCCAGCAGTTTAGGCACCAAAAACTATGGCTACACCTTC.

V usage is TRBV7-2 and J usage is TRBJ2-5; 11 nucleotides match TRBD1. The CDR3 loop spans 14 amino acids. Trimming took 5 bases from V and 4 from J; bases not matched to a gene: 3. Germline loops: CDR1 SGHTA, CDR2 FQGNSA. The CDR3 spells CASSVGQGGETQYF. CDR3 coding DNA: TGTGCCAGCAGCGTGGGACAGGGGGGAGAGACCCAGTACTTC.

The rearrangement links TRBV7-9 to TRBJ2-7, with TRBD1 matching 9 bases. V was pared by 3 bases and J by 5 bases, with 8 bases of the junction left unmatched. CDR3 size: 15 residues. Germline CDR1 SEHNR, CDR2 FQNEAQ (reference sequence). The DNA for the CDR3 is TGTGCCAGCAGCTTCGGGTTCGGGGACAGGGACGAGCAGTACTTC. The encoded protein is CASSFGFGDRDEQYF. The whole variable domain, filled in from reference TRBV7-9 and TRBJ2-7, reads DTGVSQNPRHKITKRGQNVTFRCDPISEHNRLYWYRQTLGQGPEFLTYFQNEAQLEKSRLLSDRFSAERPKGSFSTLEIQRTEQGDSAMYLCASSFGFGDRDEQYFGPGTRLTVT.

This clone was counted only a few times. V gene TRBV4-1 combines with J gene TRBJ2-2, with D possibly being TRBD1 (6 bases). This CDR3 is 13 amino acids long. V was clipped by 6 bases and J by 5 bases, with 10 bases between them. Germline-derived CDR1 and CDR2 are MGHRA and YSYEKL. The DNA for the CDR3 is TGCGCCAGCAGACAGGGTATAACCGGGGAGCTGTTTTTT. Translating gives CASRQGITGELFF.

The genes are TRBV24-1 and TRBJ2-5; tentatively, D is TRBD1 (5 bases). Germline loops: CDR1 KGHDR, CDR2 SFDVKD. This CDR3 spans 14 amino acids. Trimming cost V 4 bases and J 10 bases, with 18 bases left between them. The chain's CDR3 is CATSDPSVPGIQYF. Written as DNA, the CDR3 is TGTGCCACCAGTGACCCTTCCGTTCCAGGGATCCAGTACTTC.

The chain recombines TRBV30 with TRBJ1-6; 7 nucleotides line up with TRBD1. Germline assignment: CDR1 GTSNPN and CDR2 SVGIG (reference sequence). The CDR3 runs 13 residues. Trimming removed 5 bases from V and 8 bases from J; junction bases left unmatched: 6. Written as DNA, the CDR3 is TGTGCCTGGGGGGGACAGTGGGATTCACCCCTCCACTTT. Its translation is CAWGGQWDSPLHF. The whole variable domain, filled in from reference TRBV30 and TRBJ1-6, reads SQTIHQWPATLVQPVGSPLSLECTVEGTSNPNLYWYRQAAGRGLQLLFYSVGIGQISSEVPQNLSASRPQDRQFILSSKKLLLSDSGFYLCAWGGQWDSPLHFGNGTRLTVT.

This clone was seen only a few times. The rearrangement links TRBV2 to TRBJ2-5; D perhaps matches TRBD2 (6 bases). This CDR3 is built from 14 residues. V lost 3 bases and J lost 7, with 15 bases in between. CDR1 is SNHLY and CDR2 is FYNNEI in the germline V gene. The CDR3 sequence is CASSEGGKYGTQYF. For the CDR3, the DNA is TGTGCCAGCAGTGAGGGGGGTAAATATGGGACCCAGTACTTC.

The chain is built from TRBV18 and TRBJ1-3, with D possibly matching TRBD1 (6 bases). Germline V gene sequence: CDR1 KGHSH, CDR2 LQKENI. This CDR3 region has 16 residues. Trimming shortened V by 3 bases and J by 0 bases, and 12 bases separated the two germline ends. The CDR3 sequence is CASSPKDSHSGNTIYF. Written as DNA, the CDR3 is TGTGCCAGCTCACCTAAGGACAGCCACTCTGGAAACACCATATATTTT. Variable domain in full (rest from reference TRBV18 and TRBJ1-3): NAGVMQNPRHLVRRRGQEARLRCSPMKGHSHVYWYRQLPEEGLKFMVYLQKENIIDESGMPKERFSAEFPKEGPSILRIQQVVRGDSAAYFCASSPKDSHSGNTIYFGEGSWLTVV.